This record covers a single T cell receptor beta chain. This CDR3 contains 18 residues. The V gene lost 2 bases and the J gene lost 0 bases, with 19 bases spanning the gap. Germline V gene sequence: CDR1 MNHEY, CDR2 SMNVEV (reference sequence). This entry comes from a study of OX40 agonist ivuxolimab in advanced cancers. Assay used: immunoSEQ multiplex PCR; TCRdb lists only in-frame clones, some missing. The data show about 63,000 clones, 87% seen once. V gene TRBV27 combines with J gene TRBJ1-1, with unresolved D. The specimen comprised CD4+ or CD8+ T cells sorted from blood, sampled in a trial of the OX40 agonist ivuxolimab. This receptor was taken from an adult with an advanced solid tumor such as melanoma, head and neck, liver or kidney cancer. The CDR3: CASSLRLGRSGLNTEAFF. CDR3 sequence (DNA): TGTGCCAGCAGTTTAAGGTTAGGTCGGTCGGGCCTGAACACTGAAGCTTTCTTT.